This TCR beta chain was documented in a study of blood T cell repertoires in COVID-19 (dated by TCRdb to 2018 to 2020). About the full investigation: The collaborator samples originated in the United States, Italy and Spain and spanned the acute and convalescent phases of COVID-19. The samples were drawn from two sources: the first 160 participants of the ongoing ImmuneRACE study, and fewer than 1,500 subjects contributed by 6 global collaborators. Where HLA class I and class II types were available, the types were taken from metadata supplied by the sample provider, not from assay-based typing. The dataset comprised deeply sampled blood TCRbeta repertoires from subjects exposed to, actively infected with, or recovered from COVID-19. The prospective study material was composed of cDNA or gDNA derived from T cells, B-cell-depleted T cells, or PBMCs. The repertoires were made available in a free public database intended to serve as a resource for research on the immune response to SARS-CoV-2. The sample metadata nearly always contained a de-identified subject ID, COVID-19 status, age in years and sex. The research as a whole found: The quantity of clinical and demographic metadata differed by source and by participant and was supplied without curation.

TCRbeta CDR3 regions were amplified from genomic DNA using the immunoSEQ Assay, a bias-controlled multiplex PCR. The authors' analysis ran thus. Nucleated cell counts per sample were estimated from amplification of reference gene primers within the assay. To quantify the absolute abundance of each unique TCRbeta CDR3 rearrangement, sequence reads were collapsed and filtered. For each sample, productive Simpson clonality was calculated by taking the square root of Simpson's diversity index across productive rearrangements. TCRdb provides this immuneACCESS table in a form limited to in-frame rearrangements. Some clones are lacking; in checked studies, under half of them reflect an unresolved V gene, and why the rest are absent is not known. V, J and clone size were drawn from that table, and D and trimming were deduced from the DNA. The sample table lists hundreds of thousands of clones, 86% of them with a count of one. Of the sample, 13% is held by the ten largest clones.

In the case of this clone: This clone's antigen is unknown. Base-call qualities are not available, and no considerably larger clone is one nucleotide away.

At one collaborating source in Seattle, patients were enrolled during active infection and were followed longitudinally through the course of disease. Whole blood was collected in K2EDTA tubes by collaborating institutions according to the institutions' own protocols. For TCRbeta analysis, collaborators shipped samples as frozen whole blood, isolated PBMCs, or DNA extracted from either of those sample types. Per the germline V gene, SGHNT is the CDR1 and YENEEA is the CDR2. Between the V and J ends, shortened by 0 bases and 4 bases respectively, the junction contains 6 bases. Inclusive of the bounding cysteine and phenylalanine, the CDR3 is 13 residues long. This entry keeps only the CDR3 DNA: 39 bases, framed from base 1.

Sequenced: peripheral blood. The rearranged chain carries TRBV11-3 and TRBJ1-1, with the D segment identity uncertain. The TCR was taken from a woman aged 70-85 years with COVID-19, enrolled during active disease. The DNA reads as follows: TGTGCCAGCAGCTTAGATCCGTCCACTGAAGCTTTCTTT. Its amino acids are CASSLDPSTEAFF.